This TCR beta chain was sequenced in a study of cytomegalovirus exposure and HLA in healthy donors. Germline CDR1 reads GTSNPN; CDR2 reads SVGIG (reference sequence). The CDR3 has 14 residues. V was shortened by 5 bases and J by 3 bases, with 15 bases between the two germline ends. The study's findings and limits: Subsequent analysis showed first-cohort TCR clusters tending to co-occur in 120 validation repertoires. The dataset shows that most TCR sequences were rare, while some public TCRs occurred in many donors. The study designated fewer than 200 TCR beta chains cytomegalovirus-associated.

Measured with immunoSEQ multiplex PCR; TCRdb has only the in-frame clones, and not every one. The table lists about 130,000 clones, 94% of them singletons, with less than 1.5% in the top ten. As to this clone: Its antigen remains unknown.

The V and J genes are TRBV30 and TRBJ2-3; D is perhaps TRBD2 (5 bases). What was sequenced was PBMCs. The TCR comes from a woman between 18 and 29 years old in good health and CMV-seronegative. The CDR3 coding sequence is TGTGCCTGGTTACCGGGGAGCGGTACAGATACGCAGTATTTT. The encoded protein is CAWLPGSGTDTQYF.